This TCR beta chain was captured in a study of CD4+ T cells in melanoma (dated 2022 in TCRdb). Regarding the study in general: The study examined neoantigen-specific CD4+ T cells in human melanoma.

Patients with melanoma were used as donors. Library method: the immunoSEQ multiplex PCR assay. TCRdb's version of the immuneACCESS table is confined to in-frame rearrangements and falls short of the full clone set. An unresolved V gene accounts for under half of the shortfall where checked; the remainder is of unknown origin. Recorded for this sample are approximately 110,000 clones; 80% to 95% of them occurred a single time. The top ten constitute less than 4% of the sample. Comment on this clone: This clone's antigen is unknown. No base quality information exists; no much larger clone differs at one position.

Points the paper makes about the study in general: According to the report, neoantigen-specific CD4+ T cells in melanoma displayed diverse differentiation states. The report described a correlation between neoantigen-specific CD4+ T cells and the function of CD8+ T cells, macrophages and B cells.

As encoded in the germline V gene, CDR1 is KGHSH while CDR2 is LQKENI. V is trimmed back by 1 base and J by 1 base, and the junction contains 5 bases that no gene match accounts for. The CDR3 spans 16 residues, from the cysteine through the phenylalanine. Only the CDR3 DNA stays, 48 bases, in frame from base 1. Rearrangement joined TRBV18 to TRBJ1-1, with 8 bases in between that match TRBD1. The clonotype originates from a human donor with melanoma. The sequenced material came from peripheral blood. Here the CDR3 is given as CASSPLGGTGNTEAFF. The DNA sequence is as follows: TGTGCCAGCTCACCACTAGGTGGGACAGGGAACACTGAAGCTTTCTTT.